The clone carrying this T cell receptor beta chain was seen ten or more times. Its antigen is not identified. Trimming removed 4 bases from V and 7 bases from J, with 4 bases in between. This CDR3 is 11 amino acids long. Per the germline V gene, CDR1 is KGHDR and CDR2 is SFDVKD. Unique molecular identifiers (one per individual cDNA molecule) were attached. TCRdb re-derived calls from the 5' RACE reads in MiXCR, one entry per CDR3 protein. This table holds under 35,000 distinct CDR3 sequences, roughly 5.3% found once. These data come from a study of early T cells in non-severe SARS-CoV-2 infection. Study at large: Bulk RNA isolated from unsorted whole blood underwent sequencing; chains were not paired.

Study results and limitations: Database matching using VDJdb favored anti-spike CD8 responses, with private and CD4 specificities left missing.

The sequenced material came from whole blood. The sequence derives from an adult who was a healthcare worker with PCR-confirmed SARS-CoV-2 infection or an uninfected control (not recorded which). V gene TRBV24-1 combines with J gene TRBJ2-1, with D unclear. The CDR3 loop reads CATSDQNEQFF. DNA for the CDR3: TGTGCCACCAGTGACCAGAATGAGCAGTTCTTC.